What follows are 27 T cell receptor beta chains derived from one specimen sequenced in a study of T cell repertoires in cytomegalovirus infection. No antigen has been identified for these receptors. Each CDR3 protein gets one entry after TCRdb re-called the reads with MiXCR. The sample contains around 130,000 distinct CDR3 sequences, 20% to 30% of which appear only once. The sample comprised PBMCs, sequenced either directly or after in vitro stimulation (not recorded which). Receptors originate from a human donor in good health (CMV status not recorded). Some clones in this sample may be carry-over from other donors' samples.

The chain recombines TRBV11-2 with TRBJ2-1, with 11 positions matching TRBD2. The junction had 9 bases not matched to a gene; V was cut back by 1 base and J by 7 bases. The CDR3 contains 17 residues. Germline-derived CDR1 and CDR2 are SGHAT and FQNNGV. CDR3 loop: CASSLVLAGGPGNEQFF. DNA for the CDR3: TGTGCCAGCAGCTTAGTGTTAGCGGGAGGGCCGGGAAATGAGCAGTTCTTC.

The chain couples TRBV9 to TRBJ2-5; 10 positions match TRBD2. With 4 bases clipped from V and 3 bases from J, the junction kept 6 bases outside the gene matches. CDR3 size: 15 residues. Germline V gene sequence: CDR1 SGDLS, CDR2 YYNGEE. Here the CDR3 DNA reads TGTGCCAGCAGCCCTAGCGGGAGTTCCAAAGAGACCCAGTACTTC. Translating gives CASSPSGSSKETQYF.

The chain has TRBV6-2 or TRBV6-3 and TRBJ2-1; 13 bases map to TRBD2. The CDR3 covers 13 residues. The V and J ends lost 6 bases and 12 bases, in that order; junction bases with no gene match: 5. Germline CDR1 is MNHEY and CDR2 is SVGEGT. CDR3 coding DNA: TGTGCCAGCAGCCCACTAGCGGGAGGGACGCAGTTCTTC. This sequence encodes CASSPLAGGTQFF.

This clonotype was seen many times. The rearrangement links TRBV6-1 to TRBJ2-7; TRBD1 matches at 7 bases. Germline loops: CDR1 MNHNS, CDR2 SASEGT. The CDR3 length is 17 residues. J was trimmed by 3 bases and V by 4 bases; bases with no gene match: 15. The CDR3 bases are TGTGCCAGCAGTGTATCCTCTAGGGGACAGCTTAACTACGAGCAGTACGTC. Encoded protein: CASSVSSRGQLNYEQYV.

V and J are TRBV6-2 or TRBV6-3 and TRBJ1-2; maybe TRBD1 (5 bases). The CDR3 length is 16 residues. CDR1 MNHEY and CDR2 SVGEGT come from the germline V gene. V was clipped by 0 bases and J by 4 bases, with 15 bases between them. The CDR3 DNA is TGTGCCAGCAGTTACTCGAATGTCCAGGGATCCTATGGCTACACCTTC. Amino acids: CASSYSNVQGSYGYTF.

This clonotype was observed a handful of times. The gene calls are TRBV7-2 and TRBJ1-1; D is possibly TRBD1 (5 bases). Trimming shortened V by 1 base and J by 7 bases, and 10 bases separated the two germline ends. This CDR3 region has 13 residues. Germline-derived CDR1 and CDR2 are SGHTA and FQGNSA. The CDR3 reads CASSLGRGSEAFF. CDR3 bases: TGTGCCAGCAGCTTAGGGCGGGGCAGTGAAGCTTTCTTT. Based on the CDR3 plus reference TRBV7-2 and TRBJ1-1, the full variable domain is GAGVSQSPSNKVTEKGKDVELRCDPISGHTALYWYRQSLGQGLEFLIYFQGNSAPDKSGLPSDRFSAERTGGSVSTLTIQRTQQEDSAVYLCASSLGRGSEAFFGQGTRLTVV.

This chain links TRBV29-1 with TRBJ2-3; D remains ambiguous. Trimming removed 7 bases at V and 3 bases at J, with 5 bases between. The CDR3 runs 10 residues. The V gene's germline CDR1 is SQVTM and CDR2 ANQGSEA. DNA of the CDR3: TGCAGCGGTCGGACAGATACGCAGTATTTT. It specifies CSGRTDTQYF.

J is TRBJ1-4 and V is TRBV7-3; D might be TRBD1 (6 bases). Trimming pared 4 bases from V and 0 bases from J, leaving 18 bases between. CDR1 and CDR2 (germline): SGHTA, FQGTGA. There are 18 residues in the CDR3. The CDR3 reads CASSSAGTNIATNEKLFF. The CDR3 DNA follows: TGTGCCAGCAGCTCCGCCGGGACAAACATTGCAACTAATGAAAAACTGTTTTTT.

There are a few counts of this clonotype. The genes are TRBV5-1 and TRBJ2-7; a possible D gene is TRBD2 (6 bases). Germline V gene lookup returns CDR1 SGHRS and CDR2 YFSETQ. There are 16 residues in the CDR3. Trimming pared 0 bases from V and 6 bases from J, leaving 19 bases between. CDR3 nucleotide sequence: TGCGCCAGCAGCTTGGCCTTCGGGGGTCTATATTTCGAGCAGTACTTC. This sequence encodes CASSLAFGGLYFEQYF.

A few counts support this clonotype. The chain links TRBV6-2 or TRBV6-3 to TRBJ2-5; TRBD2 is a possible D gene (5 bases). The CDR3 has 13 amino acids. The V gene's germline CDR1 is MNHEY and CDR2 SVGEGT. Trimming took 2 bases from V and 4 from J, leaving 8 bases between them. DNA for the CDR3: TGTGCCAGCAGTTACGGGGAGACAGAGACCCAGTACTTC. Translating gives CASSYGETETQYF.

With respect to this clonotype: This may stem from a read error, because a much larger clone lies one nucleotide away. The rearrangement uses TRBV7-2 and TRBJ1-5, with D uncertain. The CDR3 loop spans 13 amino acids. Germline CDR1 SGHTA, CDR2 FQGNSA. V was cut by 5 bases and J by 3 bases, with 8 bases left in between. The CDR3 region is CASSIWVNQPQHF. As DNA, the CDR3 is TGTGCCAGCAGCATATGGGTCAATCAGCCCCAGCATTTT.

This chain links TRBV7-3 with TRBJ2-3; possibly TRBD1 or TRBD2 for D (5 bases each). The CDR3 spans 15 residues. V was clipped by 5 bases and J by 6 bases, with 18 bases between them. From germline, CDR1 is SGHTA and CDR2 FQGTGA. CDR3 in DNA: TGTGCCAGCAGCGGACAAGGGACGGCAAGCGATACGCAGTATTTT. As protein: CASSGQGTASDTQYF.

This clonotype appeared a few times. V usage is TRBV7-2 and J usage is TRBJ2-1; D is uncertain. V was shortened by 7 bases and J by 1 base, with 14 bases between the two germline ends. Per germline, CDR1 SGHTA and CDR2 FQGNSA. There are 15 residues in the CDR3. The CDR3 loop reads CASTLSQNSYNEQFF. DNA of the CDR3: TGTGCCAGCACCCTAAGTCAGAATTCCTACAATGAGCAGTTCTTC.

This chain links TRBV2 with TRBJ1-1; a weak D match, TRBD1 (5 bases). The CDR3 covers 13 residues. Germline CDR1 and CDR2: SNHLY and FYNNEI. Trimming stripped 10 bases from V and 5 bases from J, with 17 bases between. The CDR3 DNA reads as TGTGCCACCCAGGCCAGGGCCAAAACTGAAGCTTTCTTT. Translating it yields CATQARAKTEAFF.

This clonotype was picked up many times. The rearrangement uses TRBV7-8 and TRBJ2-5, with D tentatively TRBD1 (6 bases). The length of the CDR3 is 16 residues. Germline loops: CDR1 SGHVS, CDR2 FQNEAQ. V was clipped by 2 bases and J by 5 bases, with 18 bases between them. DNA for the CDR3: TGTGCCAGCAGCTTAACCCTACAGGGATGGAAGGAGACCCAGTACTTC. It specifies CASSLTLQGWKETQYF.

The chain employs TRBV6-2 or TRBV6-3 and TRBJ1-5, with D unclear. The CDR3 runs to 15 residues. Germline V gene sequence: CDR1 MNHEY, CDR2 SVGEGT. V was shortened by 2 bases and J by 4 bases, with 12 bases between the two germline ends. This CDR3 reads CASSYTGRMNQPQHF. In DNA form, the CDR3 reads TGTGCCAGCAGTTACACCGGGAGAATGAATCAGCCCCAGCATTTT.

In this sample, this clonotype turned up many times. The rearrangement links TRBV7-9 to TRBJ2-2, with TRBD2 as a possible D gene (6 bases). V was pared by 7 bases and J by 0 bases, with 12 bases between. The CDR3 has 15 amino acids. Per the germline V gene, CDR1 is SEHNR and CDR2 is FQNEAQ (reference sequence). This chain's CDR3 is CASTGGNANTGELFF. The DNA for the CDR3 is TGTGCCAGCACCGGAGGGAATGCGAACACCGGGGAGCTGTTTTTT.

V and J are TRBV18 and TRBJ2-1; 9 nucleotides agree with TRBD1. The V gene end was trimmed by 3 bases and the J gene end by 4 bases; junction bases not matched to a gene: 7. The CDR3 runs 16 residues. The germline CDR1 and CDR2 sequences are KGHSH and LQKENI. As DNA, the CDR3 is TGTGCCAGCTCACCGCCGGGACAGGGTAATTACAATGAGCAGTTCTTC. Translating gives CASSPPGQGNYNEQFF. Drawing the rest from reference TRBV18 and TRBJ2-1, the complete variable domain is NAGVMQNPRHLVRRRGQEARLRCSPMKGHSHVYWYRQLPEEGLKFMVYLQKENIIDESGMPKERFSAEFPKEGPSILRIQQVVRGDSAAYFCASSPPGQGNYNEQFFGPGTRLTVL.

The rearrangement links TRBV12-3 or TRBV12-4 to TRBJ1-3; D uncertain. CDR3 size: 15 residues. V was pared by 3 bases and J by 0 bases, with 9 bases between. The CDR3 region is CASSFYASSGNTIYF. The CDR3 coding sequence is TGTGCCAGCAGTTTCTACGCCAGCTCTGGAAACACCATATATTTT.

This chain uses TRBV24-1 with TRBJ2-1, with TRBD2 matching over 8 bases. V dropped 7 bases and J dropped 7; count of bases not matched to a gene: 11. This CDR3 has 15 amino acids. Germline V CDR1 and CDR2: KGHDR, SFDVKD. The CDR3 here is CATRQPPGLGNEQFF. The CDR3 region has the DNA TGTGCCACCAGACAACCCCCGGGACTAGGGAATGAGCAGTTCTTC.

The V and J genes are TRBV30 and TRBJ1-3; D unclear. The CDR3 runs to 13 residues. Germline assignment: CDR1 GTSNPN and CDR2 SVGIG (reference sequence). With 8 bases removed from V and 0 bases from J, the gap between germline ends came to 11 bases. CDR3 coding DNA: TGTGCCACCGACCGATTCTCTGGAAACACCATATATTTT. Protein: CATDRFSGNTIYF.

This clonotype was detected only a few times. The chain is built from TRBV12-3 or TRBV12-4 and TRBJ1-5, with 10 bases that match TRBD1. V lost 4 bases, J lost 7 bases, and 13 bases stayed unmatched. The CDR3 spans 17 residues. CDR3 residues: CASSSGTGVRVLQPQHF. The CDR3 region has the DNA TGTGCCAGCAGTTCCGGGACAGGGGTTAGGGTTTTGCAGCCCCAGCATTTT.

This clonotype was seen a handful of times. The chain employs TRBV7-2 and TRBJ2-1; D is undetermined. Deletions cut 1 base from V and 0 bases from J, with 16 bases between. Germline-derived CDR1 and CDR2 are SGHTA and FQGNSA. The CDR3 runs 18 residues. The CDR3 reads CASSLVRGTTSSYNEQFF. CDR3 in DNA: TGTGCCAGCAGCTTAGTTCGCGGCACAACGAGCTCCTACAATGAGCAGTTCTTC.

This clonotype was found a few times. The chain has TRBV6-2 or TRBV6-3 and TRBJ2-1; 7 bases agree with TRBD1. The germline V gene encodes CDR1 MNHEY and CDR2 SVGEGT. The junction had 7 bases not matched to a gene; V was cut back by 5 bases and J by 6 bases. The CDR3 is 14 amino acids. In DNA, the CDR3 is TGTGCCAGCAGTAACGACAGGGTTCTCAATGAGCAGTTCTTC. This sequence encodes CASSNDRVLNEQFF.

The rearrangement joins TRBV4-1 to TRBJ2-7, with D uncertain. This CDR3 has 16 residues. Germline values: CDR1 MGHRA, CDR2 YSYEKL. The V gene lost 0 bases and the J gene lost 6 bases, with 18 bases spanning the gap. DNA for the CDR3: TGCGCCAGCAGCCAAGATATTGGCGATGCCCTAGGCGAGCAGTACGTC. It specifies CASSQDIGDALGEQYV.

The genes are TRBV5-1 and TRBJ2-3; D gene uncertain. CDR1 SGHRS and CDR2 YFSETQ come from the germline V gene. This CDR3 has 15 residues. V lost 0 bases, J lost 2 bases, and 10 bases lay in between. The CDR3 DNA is TGCGCCAGCAGCTTGGCCCCCTCCCCCACAGATACGCAGTATTTT. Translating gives CASSLAPSPTDTQYF.

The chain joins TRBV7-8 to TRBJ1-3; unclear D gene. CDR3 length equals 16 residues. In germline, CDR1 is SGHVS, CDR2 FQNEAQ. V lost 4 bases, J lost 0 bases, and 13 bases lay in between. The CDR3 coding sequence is TGTGCCAGCAGCTCTAAGCCTATGCCCTCTGGAAACACCATATATTTT. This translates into CASSSKPMPSGNTIYF.